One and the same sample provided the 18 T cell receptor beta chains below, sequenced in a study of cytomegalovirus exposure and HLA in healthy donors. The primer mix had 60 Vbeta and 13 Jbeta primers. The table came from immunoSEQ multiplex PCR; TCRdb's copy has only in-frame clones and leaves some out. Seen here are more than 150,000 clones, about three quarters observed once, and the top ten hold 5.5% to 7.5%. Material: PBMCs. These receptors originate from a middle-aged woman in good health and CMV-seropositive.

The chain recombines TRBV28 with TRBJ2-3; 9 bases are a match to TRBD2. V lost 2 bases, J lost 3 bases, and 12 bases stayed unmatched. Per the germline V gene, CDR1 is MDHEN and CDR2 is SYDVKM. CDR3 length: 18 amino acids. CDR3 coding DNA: TGTGCCAGCAGTTTAGGCGGGGGGGGATTTGGTGGGACAGATACGCAGTATTTT. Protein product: CASSLGGGGFGGTDTQYF.

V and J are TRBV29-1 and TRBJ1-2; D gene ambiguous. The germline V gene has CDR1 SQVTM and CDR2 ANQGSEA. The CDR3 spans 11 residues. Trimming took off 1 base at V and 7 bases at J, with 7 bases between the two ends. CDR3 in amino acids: CSVEARVGYTF. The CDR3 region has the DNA TGCAGCGTTGAAGCGAGGGTTGGCTACACCTTC.

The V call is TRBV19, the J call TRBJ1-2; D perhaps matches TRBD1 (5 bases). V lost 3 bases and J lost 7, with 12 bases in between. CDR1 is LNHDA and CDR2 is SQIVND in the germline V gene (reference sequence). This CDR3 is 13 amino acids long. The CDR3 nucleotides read TGTGCCAGTAGTATTCCTGGGGCCTCTGGCTACACCTTC. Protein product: CASSIPGASGYTF.

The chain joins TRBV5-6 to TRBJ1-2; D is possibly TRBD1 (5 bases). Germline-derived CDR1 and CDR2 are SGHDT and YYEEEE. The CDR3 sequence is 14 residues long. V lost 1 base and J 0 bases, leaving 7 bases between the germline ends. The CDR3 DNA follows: TGTGCCAGCAGCTTGCAGGGAACTAACTATGGCTACACCTTC. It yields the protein CASSLQGTNYGYTF.

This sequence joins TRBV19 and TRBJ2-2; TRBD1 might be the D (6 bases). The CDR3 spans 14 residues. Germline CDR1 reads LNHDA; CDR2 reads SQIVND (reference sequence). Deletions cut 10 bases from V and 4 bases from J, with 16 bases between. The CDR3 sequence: CATKRQDGTGELFF. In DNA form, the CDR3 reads TGTGCCACCAAAAGACAGGACGGCACCGGGGAGCTGTTTTTT. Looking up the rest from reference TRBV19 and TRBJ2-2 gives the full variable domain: DGGITQSPKYLFRKEGQNVTLSCEQNLNHDAMYWYRQDPGQGLRLIYYSQIVNDFQKGDIAEGYSVSREKKESFPLTVTSAQKNPTAFYLCATKRQDGTGELFFGEGSRLTVL.

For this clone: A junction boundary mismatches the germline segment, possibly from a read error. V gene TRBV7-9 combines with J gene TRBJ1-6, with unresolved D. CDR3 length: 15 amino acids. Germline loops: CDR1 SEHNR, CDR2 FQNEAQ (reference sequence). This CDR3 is CSSSPTALKTSPLHF. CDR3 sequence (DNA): TGTTCCAGCAGCCCTACAGCCTTAAAAACTTCACCCCTCCACTTT.

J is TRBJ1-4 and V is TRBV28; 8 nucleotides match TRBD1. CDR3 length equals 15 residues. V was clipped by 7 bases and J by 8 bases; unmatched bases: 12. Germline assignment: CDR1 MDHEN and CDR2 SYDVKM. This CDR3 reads CASKITAGQAEKLFF. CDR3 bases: TGTGCCAGCAAAATCACCGCGGGACAGGCCGAAAAACTGTTTTTT.

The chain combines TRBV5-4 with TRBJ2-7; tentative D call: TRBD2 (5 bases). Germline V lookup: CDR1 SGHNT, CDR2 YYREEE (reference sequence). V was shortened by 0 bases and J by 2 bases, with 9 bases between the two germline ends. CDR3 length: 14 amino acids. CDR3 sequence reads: CASSLVTRPYEQYF. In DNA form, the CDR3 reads TGTGCCAGCAGCTTGGTCACTAGGCCCTACGAGCAGTACTTC. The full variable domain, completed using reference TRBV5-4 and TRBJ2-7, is ETGVTQSPTHLIKTRGQQVTLRCSSQSGHNTVSWYQQALGQGPQFIFQYYREEENGRGNFPPRFSGLQFPNYSSELNVNALELDDSALYLCASSLVTRPYEQYFGPGTRLTVT.

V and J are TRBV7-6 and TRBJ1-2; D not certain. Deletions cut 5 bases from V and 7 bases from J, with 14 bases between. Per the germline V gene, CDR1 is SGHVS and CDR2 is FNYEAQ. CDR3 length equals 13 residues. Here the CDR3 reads CASSTDSRSGYTF. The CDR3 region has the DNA TGTGCCAGCAGCACTGACTCGCGTAGTGGCTACACCTTC.

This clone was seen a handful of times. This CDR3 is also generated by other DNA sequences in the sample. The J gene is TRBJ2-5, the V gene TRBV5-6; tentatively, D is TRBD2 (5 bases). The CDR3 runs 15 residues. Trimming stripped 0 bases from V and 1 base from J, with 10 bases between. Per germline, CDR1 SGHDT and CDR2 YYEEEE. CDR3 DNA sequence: TGTGCCAGCAGCTTGGCCGGACGGGGCCAAGAGACCCAGTACTTC. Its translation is CASSLAGRGQETQYF.

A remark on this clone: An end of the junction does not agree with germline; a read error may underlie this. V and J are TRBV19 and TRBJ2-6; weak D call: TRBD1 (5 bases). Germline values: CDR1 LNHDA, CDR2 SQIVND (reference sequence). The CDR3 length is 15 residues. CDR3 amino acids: CASSTQGAGANGLTF. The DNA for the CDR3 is TGTGCCAGTAGTACCCAGGGTGCTGGGGCCAACGGCCTGACTTTC.

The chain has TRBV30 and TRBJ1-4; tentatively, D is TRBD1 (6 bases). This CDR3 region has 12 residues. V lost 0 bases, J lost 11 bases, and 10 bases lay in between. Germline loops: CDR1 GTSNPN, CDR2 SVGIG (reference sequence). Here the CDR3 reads CAWSVQGRKLFF. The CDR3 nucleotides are TGTGCCTGGAGTGTACAGGGACGGAAACTGTTTTTT.

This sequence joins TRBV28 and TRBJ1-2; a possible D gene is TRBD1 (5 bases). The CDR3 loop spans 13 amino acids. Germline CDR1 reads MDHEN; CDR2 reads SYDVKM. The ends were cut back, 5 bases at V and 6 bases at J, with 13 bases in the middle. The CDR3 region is CASSPSGRDGYTF. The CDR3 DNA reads TGTGCCAGCAGTCCTTCAGGGAGGGATGGCTACACCTTC.

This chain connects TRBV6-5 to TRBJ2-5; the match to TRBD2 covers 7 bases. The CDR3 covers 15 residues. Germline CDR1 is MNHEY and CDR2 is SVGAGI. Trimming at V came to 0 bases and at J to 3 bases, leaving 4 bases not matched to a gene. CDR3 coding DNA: TGTGCCAGCAGTTACTCGGGTGCGGGGGAAGAGACCCAGTACTTC. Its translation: CASSYSGAGEETQYF.

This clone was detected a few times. The CDR3 reads CASSLQANFEPQHF. In DNA form, the CDR3 reads TGTGCCAGCAGCTTACAGGCCAATTTTGAGCCCCAGCATTTT. The chain recombines TRBV5-6 with TRBJ1-5; TRBD1 might be the D (5 bases). Deletions cut 2 bases from V and 8 bases from J, with 14 bases between. CDR3 size: 14 residues. From germline, CDR1 is SGHDT and CDR2 YYEEEE.

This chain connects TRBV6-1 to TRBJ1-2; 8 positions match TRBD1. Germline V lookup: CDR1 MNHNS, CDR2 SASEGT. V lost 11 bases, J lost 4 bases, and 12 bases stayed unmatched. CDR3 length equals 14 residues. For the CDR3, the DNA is TGTGCCGGCCAACTCCAGGGGGCTGGCTATGGCTACACCTTC. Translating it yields CAGQLQGAGYGYTF.

The CDR3 bases are TGTGCCAGCAGCCCGGGCAGGGGCCCTTACGAGCAGTACTTC. Its protein is CASSPGRGPYEQYF. V and J are TRBV5-4 and TRBJ2-7, with D tentatively TRBD1 (6 bases). V lost 4 bases to trimming and J lost 4 bases, with 15 bases between them. This CDR3 contains 14 residues. Germline loops: CDR1 SGHNT, CDR2 YYREEE (reference sequence).

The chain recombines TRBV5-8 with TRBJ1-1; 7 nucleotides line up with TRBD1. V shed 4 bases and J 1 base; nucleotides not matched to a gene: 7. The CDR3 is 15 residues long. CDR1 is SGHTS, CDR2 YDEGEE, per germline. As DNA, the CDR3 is TGTGCCAGCAGCAAAGCTAGACAGGGGAACACTGAAGCTTTCTTT. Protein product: CASSKARQGNTEAFF.